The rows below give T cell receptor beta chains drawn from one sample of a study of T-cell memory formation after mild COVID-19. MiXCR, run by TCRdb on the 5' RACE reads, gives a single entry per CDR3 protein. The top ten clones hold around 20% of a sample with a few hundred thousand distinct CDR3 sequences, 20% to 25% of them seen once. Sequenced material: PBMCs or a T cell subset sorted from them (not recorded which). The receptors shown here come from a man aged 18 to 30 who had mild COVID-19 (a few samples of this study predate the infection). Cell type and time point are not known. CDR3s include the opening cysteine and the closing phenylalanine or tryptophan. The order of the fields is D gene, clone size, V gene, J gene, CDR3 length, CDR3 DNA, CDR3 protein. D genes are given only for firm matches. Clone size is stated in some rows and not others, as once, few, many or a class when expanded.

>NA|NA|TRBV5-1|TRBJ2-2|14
TGCGCCAGCAGCTTCGCAGGGCGCACCGGGGAGCTGTTTTTT
CASSFAGRTGELFF
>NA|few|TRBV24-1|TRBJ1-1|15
TGTGCCACCAGTGATTCGACACGGCGTTCCACTGAAGCTTTCTTT
CATSDSTRRSTEAFF
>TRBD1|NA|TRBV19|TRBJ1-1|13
TGTGCCAGTAGCCCCCGGACAGGGGCTGAAGCTTTCTTT
CASSPRTGAEAFF
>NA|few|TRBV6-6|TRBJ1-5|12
TGTGCCAGCAAGGGGGTTTCGCAGCCCCAGCATTTT
CASKGVSQPQHF
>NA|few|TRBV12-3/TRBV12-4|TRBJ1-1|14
TGTGCCAGCAGCCCTAGGACCGCCTACACTGAAGCTTTCTTT
CASSPRTAYTEAFF
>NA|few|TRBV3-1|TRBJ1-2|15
TGTGCCAGCAGCCAAGCCCAAGGGGGTCACGGTGGCTACACCTTC
CASSQAQGGHGGYTF
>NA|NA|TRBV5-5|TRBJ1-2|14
TGTGCCAGCAGCTTGGGAGTGGCAGCGAATGGCTACACCTTC
CASSLGVAANGYTF
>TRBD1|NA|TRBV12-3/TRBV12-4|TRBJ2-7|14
TGTGCCAGCAAAAACTCGGGACAGGGGAACGAGCAGTACTTC
CASKNSGQGNEQYF
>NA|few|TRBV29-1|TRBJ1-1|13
TGCAGCGGGTCCGGGACACTTAACACTGAAGCTTTCTTT
CSGSGTLNTEAFF
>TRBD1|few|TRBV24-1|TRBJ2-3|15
TGTGCCACCAGTGGTACAGGGGGAAACACAGATACGCAGTATTTT
CATSGTGGNTDTQYF
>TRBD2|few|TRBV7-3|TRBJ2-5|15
TGTGCCAGCAGCCGTAGCGGGGACCTAGAAGAGACCCAGTACTTC
CASSRSGDLEETQYF
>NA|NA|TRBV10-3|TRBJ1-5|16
TGTGCCATCAGTGCCGGCAGCGCGGGTGAGAATCAGCCCCAGCATTTT
CAISAGSAGENQPQHF
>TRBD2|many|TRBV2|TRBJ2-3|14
TGTGCCAGCAGTTGGCGGACTAGAACAGATACGCAGTATTTT
CASSWRTRTDTQYF
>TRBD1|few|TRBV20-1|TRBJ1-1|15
TGCAGTGCCTCGGGGACAGAATTATCGAACACTGAAGCTTTCTTT
CSASGTELSNTEAFF
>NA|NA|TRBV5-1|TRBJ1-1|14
TGCGCCAGCAGCTTGGGTTCGGTAATCGCTGAAGCTTTCTTT
CASSLGSVIAEAFF
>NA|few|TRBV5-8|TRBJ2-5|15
TGTGCCAACGCAATATCTAATTCAGGGGCAGAGACCCAGTACTTC
CANAISNSGAETQYF
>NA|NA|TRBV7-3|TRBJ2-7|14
TGTGCCAGCAGCTTAGCGGGGACTTCCTACGAGCAGTACTTC
CASSLAGTSYEQYF
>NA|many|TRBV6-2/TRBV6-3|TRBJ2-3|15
TGTGCCAGCACCCTCTCGGACCGACCCACAGATACGCAGTATTTT
CASTLSDRPTDTQYF
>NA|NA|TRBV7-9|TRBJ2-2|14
TGTGCCAGCAGCCTCCGAGGAGATGGCGGGGAGCTGTTTTTT
CASSLRGDGGELFF
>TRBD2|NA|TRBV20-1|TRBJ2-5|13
TGCAGTGCTAGGGAAACGGGGGGAAAGACCCAGTACTTC
CSARETGGKTQYF
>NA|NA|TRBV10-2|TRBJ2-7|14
TGCGCCAGCAGACTCACAGGTTTCGGCTACGAGCAGTACTTC
CASRLTGFGYEQYF
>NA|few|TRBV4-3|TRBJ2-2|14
TGCGCCAGCAACCAGGGTCGGTACACCGGGGAGCTGTTTTTT
CASNQGRYTGELFF
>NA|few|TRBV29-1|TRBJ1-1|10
TGCAGCGCCGCCTTCACTGAAGCTTTCTTT
CSAAFTEAFF
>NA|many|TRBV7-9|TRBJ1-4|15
TGTGCCAGCAGCTTAGCAGGGGATGTCCGCGGAAAACTGTTTTTT
CASSLAGDVRGKLFF
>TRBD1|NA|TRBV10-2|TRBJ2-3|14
TGCGCCATCCTCCGGGACAGGGAGACAGATACGCAGTATTTT
CAILRDRETDTQYF
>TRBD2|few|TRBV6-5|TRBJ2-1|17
TGTGCCAGCAGACTTTATAGGACTAGCGGAACTTACAATGAGCAGTTCTTC
CASRLYRTSGTYNEQFF
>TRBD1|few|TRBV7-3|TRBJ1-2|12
TGTGCCAGCAGCTCCGGACAGGGCCTGATCACCTTC
CASSSGQGLITF
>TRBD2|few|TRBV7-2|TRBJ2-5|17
TGTGCCAGCAGCCGGGGGACGAGCGGGGGGGCCCGGAAGACCCAGTACTTC
CASSRGTSGGARKTQYF
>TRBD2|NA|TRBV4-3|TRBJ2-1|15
TGCGCCAGCAGCCAAGATCGTGGCGGGGGGAATGAGCAGTTCTTC
CASSQDRGGGNEQFF
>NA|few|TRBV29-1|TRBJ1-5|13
TGCAGCGTTGGGGGGGGAGCCAATCAGCCCCAGCATTTT
CSVGGGANQPQHF
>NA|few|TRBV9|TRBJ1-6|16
TGTGCCAGCAGCGAACACGGACCAGGGCCAAATTCACCCCTCCACTTT
CASSEHGPGPNSPLHF
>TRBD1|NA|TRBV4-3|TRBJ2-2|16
TGCGCCAGCAGCACAAGGGACAGGGGCCCTTCCGGTGAGCTGTTTTTT
CASSTRDRGPSGELFF
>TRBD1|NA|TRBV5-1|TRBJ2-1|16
TGCGCCAGCAGCCCACGTAGGACAGGGGCAGGCAATGAGCAGTTCTTC
CASSPRRTGAGNEQFF
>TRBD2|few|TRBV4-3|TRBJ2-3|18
TGCGCCAGCAGCCAAGTTAGTAGCGGGGGCTCTAGCACAGATACGCAGTATTTT
CASSQVSSGGSSTDTQYF
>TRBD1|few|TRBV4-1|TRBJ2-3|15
TGCGCCAGCAGCCAAGTTCAGGGGGGCACAGATACGCAGTATTTT
CASSQVQGGTDTQYF
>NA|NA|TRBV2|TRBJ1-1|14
TGTGCCAGCAGTGAAGCGTGGCGGGACACTGAAGCTTTCTTT
CASSEAWRDTEAFF
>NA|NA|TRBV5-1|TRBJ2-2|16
TGCGCCAGCAGCTTAGGGACCACAGCGAACACCGGGGAGCTGTTTTTT
CASSLGTTANTGELFF
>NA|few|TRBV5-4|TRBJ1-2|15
TGTGCCAGCAGCTGGCGGGGGGCATCGCACTATGGCTACACCTTC
CASSWRGASHYGYTF
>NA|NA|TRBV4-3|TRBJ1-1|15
TGCGCCAGCAGCCCCGGAACGGGCAGCTCCCCTGAAGCTTTCTTT
CASSPGTGSSPEAFF
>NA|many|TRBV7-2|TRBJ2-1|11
TGTGCCAGCACCTCCTACAATGAGCAGTTCTTC
CASTSYNEQFF
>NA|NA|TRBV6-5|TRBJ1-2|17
TGTGCCAGCAGTTACTCGATACCTCAGGGGCGGAGGAATGGCTACACCTTC
CASSYSIPQGRRNGYTF
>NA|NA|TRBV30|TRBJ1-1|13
TGTGCCTCTGTGGGCAGGGGTTACACTGAAGCTTTCTTT
CASVGRGYTEAFF
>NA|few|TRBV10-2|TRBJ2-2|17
TGCGCCTGTTTCGGCTCAGGGGCCCTCGCGAACACCGGGGAGCTGTTTTTT
CACFGSGALANTGELFF
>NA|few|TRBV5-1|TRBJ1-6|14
TGCGCCAGCAGCGCAGGGGTGTCCGTTTCACCCCTCCACTTT
CASSAGVSVSPLHF
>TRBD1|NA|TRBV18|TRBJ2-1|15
TGTGCCAGCTCATCACAGGGGGCAGCCGCCAATGAGCAGTTCTTC
CASSSQGAAANEQFF
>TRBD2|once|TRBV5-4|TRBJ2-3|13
TGTGCCAGCAGCATTCCCGGGGGGGATACGCAGTATTTT
CASSIPGGDTQYF
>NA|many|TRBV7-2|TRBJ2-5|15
TGTGCCAGCACCGCCACGGGTTTGATCCAAGAGACCCAGTACTTC
CASTATGLIQETQYF
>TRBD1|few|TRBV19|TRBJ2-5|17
TGTGCCAGTAGTAACTCCCCCGGGACAGGGGGCGCAAAGACCCAGTACTTC
CASSNSPGTGGAKTQYF
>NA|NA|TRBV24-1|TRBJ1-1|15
TGTGCCACCACCCTGGAGGGGCGACTGGACACTGAAGCTTTCTTT
CATTLEGRLDTEAFF
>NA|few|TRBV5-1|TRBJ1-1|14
TGCGCCAGCAGCTGGCGGACGGGGAATACTGAAGCTTTCTTT
CASSWRTGNTEAFF
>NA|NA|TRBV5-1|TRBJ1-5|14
TGCGCCAGCAGCTCAGACGGTAGCAATCAGCCCCAGCATTTT
CASSSDGSNQPQHF
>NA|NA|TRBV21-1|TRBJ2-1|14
TGTGCCAGCAGCACGCAAGCGGGGGAGTCTGAGCAGTTCTTC
CASSTQAGESEQFF
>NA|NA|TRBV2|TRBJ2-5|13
TGTGCCAGCATTAGACCTGCGCGGGGGACCCAGTACTTC
CASIRPARGTQYF
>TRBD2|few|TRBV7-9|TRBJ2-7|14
TGTGCCAGCAGTTTAACCGGGACTAGCTACGAGCAGTACTTC
CASSLTGTSYEQYF
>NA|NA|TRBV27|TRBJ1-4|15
TGTGCCAGCAGTTTATCCTGGACCGGGGGGGGAAAACTGTTTTTT
CASSLSWTGGGKLFF